Following are 21 T cell receptor beta chains from one sample sequenced in a study of blood T cell repertoires in COVID-19. Clones were read by immunoSEQ multiplex PCR, and TCRdb kept only the in-frame ones, dropping some. The sample has fewer than 250,000 clones; just under 85% are singletons. Sequenced sample: peripheral blood. The receptors originated from a woman aged 55-70 years with active or convalescent COVID-19.

The rearrangement uses TRBV11-2 and TRBJ1-3; D not certain. Deletions cut 5 bases from V and 4 bases from J, with 18 bases between. The V gene's germline CDR1 is SGHAT and CDR2 FQNNGV. The CDR3 is 16 amino acids. CDR3 residues: CASSQPQDIDGNTIYF. The CDR3 DNA is TGTGCCAGCAGCCAACCCCAAGACATCGACGGAAACACCATATATTTT.

This clone appeared once. This chain uses TRBV30 with TRBJ1-6; 7 bases align to TRBD1. The V and J ends lost 2 bases and 8 bases, in that order; junction bases with no gene match: 6. The germline V gene has CDR1 GTSNPN and CDR2 SVGIG (reference sequence). The CDR3 length is 14 residues. The CDR3 DNA reads as TGTGCCTGGAGTTTACAGGGGTGGGATTCACCCCTCCACTTT. Protein sequence: CAWSLQGWDSPLHF.

The sample holds one count of this clone. The chain has TRBV7-2 and TRBJ2-3; 7 positions agree with TRBD2. CDR1 SGHTA and CDR2 FQGNSA come from the germline V gene. V gave up 3 bases and J gave up 4 bases; unmatched junction bases: 7. CDR3 length equals 15 residues. The DNA of the CDR3 is TGTGCCAGCAGCTTGGGGGAGGGCGGGCCAGATACGCAGTATTTT. This encodes CASSLGEGGPDTQYF. The entire variable domain, with the rest obtained from reference TRBV7-2 and TRBJ2-3, is as follows: GAGVSQSPSNKVTEKGKDVELRCDPISGHTALYWYRQSLGQGLEFLIYFQGNSAPDKSGLPSDRFSAERTGGSVSTLTIQRTQQEDSAVYLCASSLGEGGPDTQYFGPGTRLTVL.

J is TRBJ2-2 and V is TRBV28, with 8 bases lining up with TRBD1. After removal of 5 bases from V and 3 bases from J, the junction contained 5 bases not matched to a gene. CDR3 length: 15 residues. Germline V lookup: CDR1 MDHEN, CDR2 SYDVKM. CDR3: CASSATGDYTGELFF. DNA for the CDR3: TGTGCCAGCAGTGCGACAGGGGACTACACCGGGGAGCTGTTTTTT.

V and J are TRBV5-1 and TRBJ2-3, with D possibly TRBD2 on 6 matching bases. CDR3 size: 16 residues. Germline assignment: CDR1 SGHRS and CDR2 YFSETQ. The V end lost 0 bases, the J end lost 8 bases, and 19 bases lay between the germline ends. CDR3 in amino acids: CASSLGGSGTGVTQYF. The CDR3 DNA reads TGCGCCAGCAGCTTGGGAGGCTCCGGGACGGGGGTTACGCAGTATTTT.

V is TRBV10-3 and J is TRBJ2-7, with 10 bases matching TRBD1. CDR1 is ENHRY, CDR2 SYGVKD, per germline. This CDR3 spans 16 amino acids. V lost 6 bases to trimming and J lost 7 bases; unmatched junction nucleotides: 15. CDR3 coding DNA: TGTGCCATCAGGACCGGGACAGGGGCGGTGTGGGAAGAGCAGTACTTC. This codes for CAIRTGTGAVWEEQYF.

The gene calls are TRBV7-9 and TRBJ2-3; D might be TRBD1 (6 bases). Germline V gives CDR1 SEHNR, CDR2 FQNEAQ (reference sequence). Trimming shortened V by 4 bases and J by 4 bases, and 18 bases separated the two germline ends. This CDR3 contains 16 residues. CDR3 residues: CASSSRQARMSDTQYF. The CDR3 DNA reads TGTGCCAGCAGCTCACGACAGGCTAGGATGTCAGATACGCAGTATTTT.

The chain joins TRBV9 to TRBJ2-1, with D possibly TRBD1 on 5 matching bases. The CDR3 sequence is 16 residues long. The V end lost 6 bases, the J end lost 8 bases, and 24 bases lay between the germline ends. Germline V gene sequence: CDR1 SGDLS, CDR2 YYNGEE. The CDR3 is CASTPPVADTGYEQFF. DNA for the CDR3: TGTGCCAGCACCCCCCCCGTGGCGGACACCGGGTATGAGCAGTTCTTC. The variable domain in full, with the rest retrieved from reference TRBV9 and TRBJ2-1, is DSGVTQTPKHLITATGQRVTLRCSPRSGDLSVYWYQQSLDQGLQFLIQYYNGEERAKGNILERFSAQQFPDLHSELNLSSLELGDSALYFCASTPPVADTGYEQFFGPGTRLTVL.

The chain recombines TRBV7-9 with TRBJ1-1, with D possibly being TRBD1 (5 bases). Germline-derived CDR1 and CDR2 are SEHNR and FQNEAQ (reference sequence). This CDR3 contains 13 residues. The V end lost 3 bases, the J end lost 3 bases, and 8 bases lay between the germline ends. Written as DNA, the CDR3 is TGTGCCAGCAGCTTCCCCAGGGACACTGAAGCTTTCTTT. The encoded protein is CASSFPRDTEAFF. Together with reference TRBV7-9 and TRBJ1-1, the CDR3 gives the full variable domain: DTGVSQNPRHKITKRGQNVTFRCDPISEHNRLYWYRQTLGQGPEFLTYFQNEAQLEKSRLLSDRFSAERPKGSFSTLEIQRTEQGDSAMYLCASSFPRDTEAFFGQGTRLTVV.

This clone was seen a few times. CDR3 residues: CASSPRTGGNSPLHF. The CDR3 DNA reads TGTGCCAGTAGTCCTCGGACAGGGGGTAATTCACCCCTCCACTTT. V gene TRBV19 combines with J gene TRBJ1-6; the match to TRBD1 covers 10 bases. V lost 5 bases, J lost 6 bases, and 4 bases stayed unmatched. The germline V gene has CDR1 LNHDA and CDR2 SQIVND (reference sequence). The CDR3 sequence is 15 residues long.

The chain has TRBV5-4 and TRBJ2-5; possible D gene TRBD2, 6 bases. V was shortened by 7 bases and J by 2 bases, with 18 bases between the two germline ends. CDR3 length: 15 residues. Germline assignment: CDR1 SGHNT and CDR2 YYREEE (reference sequence). CDR3 sequence reads: CASSRRWAGQETQYF. CDR3 nucleotides: TGTGCCAGCTCCCGAAGGTGGGCGGGACAAGAGACCCAGTACTTC.

The J gene is TRBJ2-5, the V gene TRBV30; TRBD2 agrees at 10 bases. J lost 4 bases, V lost 0 bases, and 2 bases had no gene match. This CDR3 has 14 residues. Germline-derived CDR1 and CDR2 are GTSNPN and SVGIG (reference sequence). CDR3 residues: CAWSVLAGVETQYF. CDR3 sequence (DNA): TGTGCCTGGAGTGTGCTAGCGGGAGTAGAGACCCAGTACTTC.

The J gene is TRBJ1-2, the V gene TRBV2; TRBD1 agrees at 8 bases. This CDR3 contains 15 residues. Germline trimming cut 1 base from V and 2 bases from J; bases unmatched to any gene: 3. Germline V lookup: CDR1 SNHLY, CDR2 FYNNEI. The CDR3 DNA is TGTGCCAGCAGTGAAGGGACAGGGATGAACTATGGCTACACCTTC. Its translation is CASSEGTGMNYGYTF.

The chain carries TRBV29-1 and TRBJ2-7, with D unclear. V lost 5 bases, J lost 6 bases, and 14 bases lay in between. Looked up from germline, CDR1 is SQVTM and CDR2 is ANQGSEA. The CDR3 sequence is 12 residues long. The CDR3 loop is CSVLPRPGEQYF. The CDR3 bases are TGCAGCGTTCTACCTCGCCCCGGCGAGCAGTACTTC.

The DNA of the CDR3 is TGTGCCAGCAGTCCTCGTGCGGGCCGAGAGACCCAGTACTTC. As protein: CASSPRAGRETQYF. The chain links TRBV5-6 to TRBJ2-5; D perhaps matches TRBD2 (5 bases). Per germline, CDR1 SGHDT and CDR2 YYEEEE. V shed 5 bases and J shed 4 bases, with 15 bases lying between them. The CDR3 runs 14 residues.

V gene TRBV14 combines with J gene TRBJ1-2, with 8 bases matching TRBD1. Germline-derived CDR1 and CDR2 are SGHDN and FVKESK. The CDR3 contains 14 residues. V shed 5 bases and J 4 bases; nucleotides not matched to a gene: 6. CDR3 in DNA: TGTGCCAGCAGCTTCGACAGGGGTGGCTATGGCTACACCTTC. Amino acids: CASSFDRGGYGYTF.

This chain links TRBV30 with TRBJ1-3; 7 bases agree with TRBD1. The V and J ends lost 8 bases and 2 bases, in that order; junction bases with no gene match: 12. Germline lookup yields CDR1 GTSNPN and CDR2 SVGIG (reference sequence). The CDR3 spans 15 residues. The CDR3 loop reads CARSRAGGTGNTIYF. CDR3 DNA sequence: TGTGCCCGGTCTAGGGCAGGGGGTACTGGAAACACCATATATTTT.

The chain uses TRBV7-2 and TRBJ2-3; the D gene is possibly TRBD2 (7 bases). In germline, CDR1 is SGHTA, CDR2 FQGNSA. V lost 0 bases and J 1 base, leaving 14 bases between the germline ends. This CDR3 has 17 amino acids. Here the CDR3 reads CASSLAGGPSGTDTQYF. In DNA, the CDR3 is TGTGCCAGCAGCTTAGCGGGGGGGCCGTCGGGCACAGATACGCAGTATTTT.

The gene calls are TRBV7-9 and TRBJ1-1, with D perhaps matching TRBD1 (6 bases). This CDR3 has 14 amino acids. The V gene lost 1 base and the J gene lost 10 bases, with 16 bases spanning the gap. The germline CDR1 and CDR2 sequences are SEHNR and FQNEAQ (reference sequence). CDR3 sequence: CASSLGDPSRGAFF. The CDR3 nucleotides are TGTGCCAGCAGCTTAGGGGACCCTTCCAGGGGAGCTTTCTTT.

The V and J genes are TRBV10-3 and TRBJ2-7, with D possibly TRBD1 on 6 matching bases. Trimming shortened V by 0 bases and J by 6 bases, and 12 bases separated the two germline ends. Germline V gene sequence: CDR1 ENHRY, CDR2 SYGVKD. The CDR3 extends over 14 amino acids. The CDR3 protein is CAISESGGRVEQYF. In nucleotides, the CDR3 is TGTGCCATCAGTGAGTCAGGGGGACGGGTCGAGCAGTACTTC.

The chain uses TRBV20-1 and TRBJ2-3; 11 bases are a match to TRBD2. V shed 3 bases and J 4 bases; nucleotides not matched to a gene: 3. The CDR3 spans 14 residues. Germline V gene lookup returns CDR1 DFQATT and CDR2 SNEGSKA (reference sequence). The CDR3 loop reads CSASPGLAADTQYF. CDR3 in DNA: TGCAGTGCTAGTCCGGGACTAGCGGCAGATACGCAGTATTTT.